This T cell receptor (beta chain) is drawn from a study of blood T cells in healthy people across ages. Whole-study findings and limits: From one million sequenced T cells, diversity estimates were lower bounds. In the absence of known donor CMV status, changes in expanded clonotypes were possibly confounded.

Regarding this clonotype: What it binds is not known.

For the second PCR, which ran for 7 to 11 cycles, a sample-barcoded 5' primer and a J-beta primer mix were used. TCRdb re-called the 5' RACE reads through MiXCR, storing one row per CDR3 protein. Here the sample spans hundreds of thousands of distinct CDR3 sequences, 20% to 30% being singletons. Trimming shortened V by 5 bases and J by 3 bases, and 14 bases separated the two germline ends. Germline CDR1 is SGHTA and CDR2 is FQGTGA. This CDR3 is 15 amino acids long. These same data were also listed under a study on T cells of mothers and their children. That source adds: For related and unrelated pairs alike, thymic selection shapes TCR recombination output similarly.

V gene TRBV7-3 combines with J gene TRBJ2-1, with D possibly matching TRBD1 (5 bases). This clonotype originated in a boy aged 10-17 years in good health. Source material: blood. The CDR3 loop is CASSRDQGDYNEQFF. The CDR3 DNA sequence: TGTGCCAGCAGCCGTGACCAGGGCGACTACAATGAGCAGTTCTTC.